This T cell receptor (beta chain) stems from a study of T cell responses to AZD1222 COVID-19 vaccine (dated by TCRdb to about 2021). Turning to the overall study: AZD1222 recipients with second doses at about 4 weeks or about 12 weeks were pooled, because spike-specific TCR depth and breadth did not differ between schedules. TCR sequencing covered fewer than 250 trial participants: 200 to 210 given two doses of AZD1222 and around 25 given two doses of MenACWY control vaccine. Trial participants were enrolled into age subgroups of 18-55, 56-69 and 70-plus years, which contained 148, 28 and 57 TCR-sequenced participants, respectively. General study outcomes and caveats: The 56-69-year group was small, and its depth increase did not reach significance, likely because of low power. Epitopes outside the regions mutated in the B.1.351 and B.1.1.7 variants were reportedly recognized by nearly half of the unique spike-specific TCRs. Conclusions about previously exposed vaccinees were limited because only six AZD1222 recipients were SARS-CoV-2 seropositive at baseline. Vaccine-associated CD4 TCRs spanned the whole spike protein, with dominant responses in regions 160-218 and 743-854. Because no samples from the day 14 peak response were available, repertoires could be characterized only after the peak T cell response. Participants were mostly white British and included more females than males, and it was suggested by the authors that clonal diversity may have been underestimated. A significant rise in spike-specific TCR breadth and depth was observed after two AZD1222 doses relative to day 0 and relative to MenACWY recipients.

The CDR3 regions of human TCRbeta chains were analyzed by immunosequencing. Per the source publication's procedure: TCRs in the repertoires were compared against a reference library of SARS-CoV-2-specific TCRs that had been generated with the MIRA antigen-specificity platform. Breadth was defined as the fraction of unique TCRs that were SARS-CoV-2-associated, and depth was defined as the fraction of total T cells that were SARS-CoV-2-associated. Using the MIRA data, each spike-specific TCR was assigned both to the spike region to which the TCR was reactive and to a CD4 or CD8 class. Log10-transformed breadth and depth values were compared by one-way ANOVA with Sidak's multiple comparisons tests. TCRdb carries this immuneACCESS record with in-frame sequences only. Its versions omit some clonotypes, under half of them owing to an unresolved V gene in the studies checked, with the rest unexplained. The DNA gave D and trimming, while V, J and clone size come from that table. This sample gives more than 100,000 clones in total; about 90% of them show up just once. Just under 10% of the sample rests with the top ten.

In regard to this clone: Its antigen is unknown. No base-level quality is on record; no much larger clone is a single base apart.

From the germline V gene (reference sequence), CDR1 is LGHDT and CDR2 is YNNKEL. Unmatched junction bases come to 10, with V trimmed by 1 base and J by 3 bases. From the cysteine through the phenylalanine, the CDR3 covers 18 amino acids. Only the CDR3 portion is preserved as DNA: 54 bases, with reading frame beginning at the first base. Per the publication, the time point label means: baseline before first vaccination. The vaccinee samples were drawn from two UK trials, COV001 and COV002, one of which was a single-blind randomized controlled phase 2/3 trial testing AZD1222 (ChAdOx1 nCoV-19) in healthy adults. For TCRbeta chain sequencing, PBMC samples from trial participants were taken at day 0 and at day 28 after the second dose.

The receptor's source is an adult in good health. The rearrangement joined TRBV3-1 (or the pseudogene TRBV3-2) to TRBJ2-4; a stretch of 9 junction bases matches TRBD2. The starting material was peripheral blood, obtained on day 0 of AZD1222 vaccination. For the CDR3, the sequence is CASSQVAGGVSDKNIQYF. The base sequence is TGTGCCAGCAGCCAAGTCGCGGGGGGGGTTAGCGACAAAAACATTCAGTACTTC.